A single sample gave rise to the 5 T cell receptor beta chains below, sequenced in a study of cytomegalovirus exposure and HLA in healthy donors. Data came from immunoSEQ multiplex PCR; TCRdb stores just in-frame clones and leaves some out. The sample carries about 110,000 clones, 88% recorded once. The sample was PBMCs. These receptors came from a young woman in good health and CMV-seropositive.

This chain uses TRBV15 with TRBJ1-1; 9 nucleotides match TRBD1. In germline, CDR1 is LNHNV, CDR2 YYDKDF (reference sequence). The CDR3 length is 15 residues. J gave up 5 bases and V 0 bases, and 4 bases lay outside the gene matches. CDR3 coding DNA: TGTGCCACCAGCAGAGATCTCGGACAGGGGACTGAAGCTTTCTTT. Translating it yields CATSRDLGQGTEAFF.

The rearrangement links TRBV6-1 to TRBJ2-7; TRBD1 is a possible D gene (6 bases). Trimming left V 5 bases short and J 0 bases short, with 8 bases between. The CDR3 consists of 13 residues. The germline CDR1 and CDR2 sequences are MNHNS and SASEGT. The CDR3 DNA reads TGTGCCAGCAGTCGACAGGTCTCCTACGAGCAGTACGTC. Amino acids: CASSRQVSYEQYV.

The chain uses TRBV15 and TRBJ1-5; D is unclear. Trimming removed 0 bases from V and 7 bases from J, with 7 bases in between. The length of the CDR3 is 13 residues. Germline CDR1 reads LNHNV; CDR2 reads YYDKDF (reference sequence). The CDR3 sequence is CATSRDSRQPQHF. CDR3 DNA sequence: TGTGCCACCAGCAGAGATAGCAGACAGCCCCAGCATTTT.

The chain links TRBV4-2 to TRBJ1-4; 9 positions match TRBD1. The CDR3 has 15 amino acids. The V and J ends lost 1 base and 5 bases, in that order; junction bases with no gene match: 2. Germline V gene lookup returns CDR1 LGHNA and CDR2 YNFKEQ. The CDR3 nucleotides are TGTGCCAGCAGCCAAGGTGGACAGGGGAATGAAAAACTGTTTTTT. Its protein product is CASSQGGQGNEKLFF.

This chain links TRBV25-1 with TRBJ1-1; D is ambiguous. CDR3 length: 11 residues. The germline V and J ends were trimmed by 7 bases and 1 base, with 4 bases remaining between them. The germline CDR1 and CDR2 sequences are MGHDK and SYGVNS. The CDR3 here is CASTKNTEAFF. The CDR3 DNA reads as TGTGCCAGCACCAAGAACACTGAAGCTTTCTTT.